Listed here are 20 T cell receptor beta chains from one sample, sequenced in a study of molecular identifiers for immune sequencing clone quantification. TCRdb re-derived calls from the PCR reads in MiXCR, one entry per CDR3 protein. The sample has 85,000 to 120,000 distinct CDR3 sequences, 30% to 35% seen once; the top ten hold over 8%. Sequencing was performed on naive CD8+ T cells from blood, with Jurkat cell RNA spiked in. The subset denotes: FACS-sorted CD8+CD4-CCR7+CD45RA+ naive T cells. Source of these receptors: a human donor in good health. Some libraries in this study had Jurkat cell RNA spiked in.

A remark on this clonotype: The junction departs from germline at one end; a sequencing error may be responsible. The chain is built from TRBV5-3 and TRBJ1-1; no reliable D call. TRBV5-3 is annotated as an ORF whose role is uncertain. There are 14 residues in the CDR3. DNA for the CDR3: TGTGCCAGCAGCACACCTTTATACTGGACTGACGCTTTCTTT. Translated: CASSTPLYWTDAFF.

This clonotype was counted between two and nine times. The J gene is TRBJ2-3, the V gene TRBV6-1; D could derive from TRBD1 or TRBD2 (7 bases each). Germline CDR1 MNHNS, CDR2 SASEGT. This CDR3 contains 13 residues. Deletions cut 11 bases from V and 2 bases from J, with 14 bases between. The CDR3 DNA sequence: TGTGCCGCGGGGGACAGTCCCACAGATACGCAGTATTTT. This encodes CAAGDSPTDTQYF.

The chain recombines TRBV29-1 with TRBJ2-2; 7 bases are a match to TRBD2. Germline trimming cut 4 bases from V and 4 bases from J; bases unmatched to any gene: 9. Germline V lookup: CDR1 SQVTM, CDR2 ANQGSEA. This CDR3 is 15 amino acids long. In DNA form, the CDR3 reads TGCAGCGTTGCAGTAGCTAGCGGCATCACCGGGGAGCTGTTTTTT. Translated, it gives CSVAVASGITGELFF.

This clonotype was observed at least ten times. V and J are TRBV2 and TRBJ2-7; D is perhaps TRBD2 (5 bases). This CDR3 spans 17 amino acids. V lost 6 bases to trimming and J lost 0 bases, with 21 bases between them. CDR1 is SNHLY, CDR2 FYNNEI, per germline. The CDR3 sequence is CASSSYPSGLSSYEQYF. DNA of the CDR3: TGTGCCAGCAGCTCCTACCCCTCCGGACTGAGCTCCTACGAGCAGTACTTC.

This clonotype has more than one count but fewer than ten. The chain uses TRBV28 and TRBJ1-1, with TRBD1 matching over 7 bases. In germline, CDR1 is MDHEN, CDR2 SYDVKM. The J segment lost 4 bases and the V segment lost 2 bases, leaving 4 bases of the junction unmatched. CDR3 length: 14 amino acids. CDR3: CASSLTTGSTEAFF. The CDR3 coding sequence is TGTGCCAGCAGTTTAACGACAGGGAGCACTGAAGCTTTCTTT.

About this clonotype: A much larger clone differs by one base, so this may be a read error. The chain joins TRBV28 to TRBJ2-3; 8 nucleotides agree with TRBD1. V trimming: 5 bases; J trimming: 0 bases; junction bases outside the gene matches: 10. This CDR3 region has 17 residues. From germline, CDR1 is MDHEN and CDR2 SYDVKM. The CDR3 bases are TGTGCCAGCAGTCTTCCCCAGGGGGCCACTAGCACAGATACGCAGTATTTT. This sequence encodes CASSLPQGATSTDTQYF.

The chain employs TRBV4-3 and TRBJ1-4; D perhaps matches TRBD1 (5 bases). Germline V gene lookup returns CDR1 LGHNA and CDR2 YSLEER. This CDR3 has 15 residues. Trimming shortened V by 1 base and J by 7 bases, and 13 bases separated the two germline ends. The CDR3 coding sequence is TGCGCCAGCAGCCAAGCCCCTTCGGACACTGAAAAACTGTTTTTT. The encoded protein is CASSQAPSDTEKLFF.

On this clonotype itself: This likely comes from a read error, as the CDR3 has no conserved phenylalanine or tryptophan at its end. DNA for the CDR3: TGCAGTGCTATCGGACTAGCGGAGAGCTCCTACAATGAGCAGTTCATC. As protein: CSAIGLAESSYNEQFI. The chain carries TRBV20-1 and TRBJ2-1; 10 bases match TRBD2. Germline V lookup: CDR1 DFQATT, CDR2 SNEGSKA (reference sequence). V was pared by 4 bases and J by 0 bases, with 6 bases of the junction left unmatched. This CDR3 is 16 amino acids long.

The chain is built from TRBV20-1 and TRBJ1-5; perhaps TRBD1 as D (5 bases). V was pared by 2 bases and J by 5 bases, with 13 bases between. Germline loops: CDR1 DFQATT, CDR2 SNEGSKA (reference sequence). The CDR3 length is 14 residues. The CDR3 sequence is CSARNRDAYQPQHF. CDR3 bases: TGCAGTGCTAGAAACCGGGACGCCTATCAGCCCCAGCATTTT.

This clonotype showed up many times. The V call is TRBV19, the J call TRBJ1-1, with TRBD1 matching over 7 bases. This CDR3 has 16 residues. Germline V gene data show CDR1 as LNHDA and CDR2 as SQIVND (reference sequence). V shed 3 bases, J shed 4 bases, and the junction held 11 bases outside the gene matches. CDR3 amino acids: CASSIRDRVGGTEAFF. CDR3 DNA sequence: TGTGCCAGTAGTATTCGAGACAGGGTCGGGGGCACTGAAGCTTTCTTT. The full variable domain, in which reference TRBV19 and TRBJ1-1 provide the parts outside the CDR3, is DGGITQSPKYLFRKEGQNVTLSCEQNLNHDAMYWYRQDPGQGLRLIYYSQIVNDFQKGDIAEGYSVSREKKESFPLTVTSAQKNPTAFYLCASSIRDRVGGTEAFFGQGTRLTVV.

About this clonotype itself: A much larger clone sits a single nucleotide away, making a read error possible. The chain links TRBV11-2 to TRBJ2-3; no clear D. Looked up from germline, CDR1 is SGHAT and CDR2 is FQNNGV. This CDR3 has 12 amino acids. This CDR3 reads CASSFGTATQNF. The CDR3 DNA sequence: TGTGCCAGCAGCTTCGGAACGGCTACGCAGAATTTT.

Of note for this clonotype: Mismatch with germline at one junction end may stem from a read error. The V gene is TRBV28, the J gene TRBJ1-1; TRBD1 might be the D (5 bases). The germline gives CDR1 MDHEN, CDR2 SYDVKM. The CDR3 is 14 residues long. Written as DNA, the CDR3 is TGTGCCAGCAGTTATCGCGGGGGATTGGGTGAAGCTATCTTT. Its protein is CASSYRGGLGEAIF.

This clonotype was observed a single time. For the CDR3, the DNA is TGTGCCAGCAGCTTCAGGGGAGGCTACGAGCAGTACTTC. Its protein is CASSFRGGYEQYF. The genes are TRBV7-2 and TRBJ2-7, with D perhaps given as TRBD1 or TRBD2 (6 bases each). This CDR3 is built from 13 residues. Germline loops: CDR1 SGHTA, CDR2 FQGNSA. V dropped 3 bases and J dropped 3 bases, with 9 bases sitting between them.

This clonotype was observed a single time. The rearrangement uses TRBV4-3 and TRBJ2-2; 7 nucleotides align to TRBD1. The CDR3 has 16 amino acids. V was pared by 5 bases and J by 1 base, with 7 bases of the junction left unmatched. Looked up from germline, CDR1 is LGHNA and CDR2 is YSLEER. Here the CDR3 DNA reads TGCGCCAGCAGCGACAGGGCGAGCTTGAACACCGGGGAGCTGTTTTTT. Translated, it gives CASSDRASLNTGELFF.

As to this clonotype: A much larger clonotype is one base distant, so this may be a read error. The chain recombines TRBV12-3 or TRBV12-4 with TRBJ2-6; 7 nucleotides agree with TRBD1. The CDR3 runs 16 residues. J was trimmed by 0 bases and V by 6 bases; bases with no gene match: 5. CDR3 DNA: TGTGCCAGCAGATTACAGGGGCGCTCTGGGGCCAACGTCCTGACTTTC. This gives the protein CASRLQGRSGANVLTF.

This clonotype came up many times. The chain has TRBV20-1 and TRBJ2-7, with D possibly being TRBD1 (5 bases). V was cut by 0 bases and J by 1 base, with 10 bases left in between. CDR1 and CDR2 from the germline V gene are DFQATT and SNEGSKA (reference sequence). This CDR3 comprises 14 residues. CDR3 in DNA: TGCAGTGCTAGAGACAGGGAAGGTTCCTACGAGCAGTACTTC. Amino acid sequence: CSARDREGSYEQYF.

The chain combines TRBV4-3 with TRBJ2-2; 8 bases fit TRBD2. With 2 bases clipped from V and 6 bases from J, the junction kept 11 bases outside the gene matches. There are 17 residues in the CDR3. Germline V gene lookup returns CDR1 LGHNA and CDR2 YSLEER. This CDR3 reads CASSQPTTGGPSGELFF. The DNA of the CDR3 is TGCGCCAGCAGCCAACCGACAACGGGAGGGCCGTCCGGGGAGCTGTTTTTT.

A word on this clonotype: At one end, the junction sequence differs from germline, possibly due to a read error. This CDR3 is CASSLVSRRPGNTKYF. DNA of the CDR3: TGTGCCAGCAGCTTGGTCTCGAGGCGCCCTGGAAACACCAAATATTTT. The chain employs TRBV5-6 and TRBJ1-3; D not resolved. The V gene's germline CDR1 is SGHDT and CDR2 YYEEEE. This CDR3 contains 16 residues.

This clonotype was observed at least ten times. The rearrangement uses TRBV7-8 and TRBJ2-3; D is ambiguous. The V end was cut by 0 bases, the J end by 7 bases, with 17 bases between. CDR3 length: 16 amino acids. Germline loops: CDR1 SGHVS, CDR2 FQNEAQ. The CDR3 bases are TGTGCCAGCAGCTTAGCGGGTGACCCTGATTTCTATACGCAGTATTTT. This codes for CASSLAGDPDFYTQYF. The entire variable domain, with the rest obtained from reference TRBV7-8 and TRBJ2-3, is as follows: GAGVSQSPRYKVAKRGQDVALRCDPISGHVSLFWYQQALGQGPEFLTYFQNEAQLDKSGLPSDRFFAERPEGSVSTLKIQRTQQEDSAVYLCASSLAGDPDFYTQYFGPGTRLTVL.

With respect to this clonotype: Possible read error: a much larger clone is one base away. The chain carries TRBV29-1 and TRBJ1-4, with D possibly being TRBD1 (5 bases). Trimming stripped 7 bases from V and 7 bases from J, with 22 bases between. From germline, CDR1 is SQVTM and CDR2 ANQGSEA. There are 15 residues in the CDR3. The CDR3 nucleotides read TGCAGCGATGCGGGGATCATGGGGGGGATTGAAAAACTGTTTTTT. The encoded protein is CSDAGIMGGIEKLFF.